These T cell receptor beta chains were read from a single sample in a study of CD8 T cells in ankylosing spondylitis. TCRdb itself ran the 5' RACE reads through MiXCR, one entry per CDR3 protein. The table has about 160,000 distinct CDR3 sequences, about 18% seen once. Sequences were obtained from blood, either unsorted or a sorted T cell fraction (not recorded which). The receptors derive from a male donor with ankylosing spondylitis or in good health (not recorded which). Both conserved end residues are part of each CDR3. A D gene is named only where the DNA matches it firmly. Expanded clones are given a class, and other clones once, few, many or no size at all.

v_call	j_call	d_call	clone_size	cdr3_nt	cdr3_aa
TRBV5-1	TRBJ2-3	TRBD2	many	TGCGCCAGCAGCTTCGGAACTAGCGGGCCAGATACGCAGTATTTT	CASSFGTSGPDTQYF
TRBV27	TRBJ2-7	.	.	TGTGCCAGCAGTTCCGTGACTGACCTACGAGGGCAGTACTTC	CASSSVTDLRGQYF
TRBV5-1	TRBJ2-7	.	many	TGCGCCAGCCGGGGGTCGGGGAACTCCTACGAGCAGTACTTC	CASRGSGNSYEQYF
TRBV5-1	TRBJ1-2	TRBD1	few	TGCGCCAGCAGCTTGGACAGGGGGAAGCCAAACTATGGCTACACCTTC	CASSLDRGKPNYGYTF
TRBV3-1	TRBJ2-7	TRBD2	many	TGTGCCAGCAGCCAGGCTAGCGGGACCCCAAGTGGCTACGAGCAGTACTTC	CASSQASGTPSGYEQYF
TRBV11-2	TRBJ1-1	.	.	TGTGCCAGCAGCTTAGAGGGATTGAACACTGGAGCTTTCTTT	CASSLEGLNTGAFF
TRBV7-9	TRBJ2-5	.	once	TGTGCCAGCAGCGGGGGACAAAGGGAAGAGACCCAGTACTTC	CASSGGQREETQYF
TRBV20-1	TRBJ2-5	.	.	TGCAGTGCTGGGGCGACTAACCAAGAGACCCAGTACTTC	CSAGATNQETQYF
TRBV9	TRBJ2-7	TRBD1	few	TGTGCCAGCAGCGTAGAGGACAGGGGATCCTACGAGCAGTACTTC	CASSVEDRGSYEQYF
TRBV18	TRBJ2-5	TRBD2	few	TGTGCCAGCTCGTCTCGACTAGCGGGAGAAGAGACCCAGTACTTC	CASSSRLAGEETQYF
TRBV12-3/TRBV12-4	TRBJ1-1	.	many	TGTGCCAGCAGCCCGCCGACAGTCGAAGCTTTCTTT	CASSPPTVEAFF
TRBV20-1	TRBJ1-1	.	many	TGCAGTGCTATGCCATTGGGCACTGAAGCTTTCTTT	CSAMPLGTEAFF
TRBV13	TRBJ2-5	.	.	TGTGCCAGCAGCTTAGCTTTCGGCAGGGAAGAGACCCAGTACTTC	CASSLAFGREETQYF
TRBV5-1	TRBJ2-7	TRBD2	.	TGCGCCAGCAGCTTGGGAAGAACTAGCGGGAGTTATTTGGGCGAGCAGTACTTC	CASSLGRTSGSYLGEQYF
TRBV10-3	TRBJ2-1	.	many	TGTGCCATCAGGGGGTCGCGAGAGCAGTTCTTC	CAIRGSREQFF
TRBV7-9	TRBJ2-2	TRBD2	few	TGTGCCAGCAGCACCGGACTAGCGGGGGACACCGGGGAGCTGTTTTTT	CASSTGLAGDTGELFF
TRBV7-7	TRBJ2-1	.	medium-sized	TGTGCCAGCAGCTTAGATGATGGGACCTACAATGAGCAGTTCTTC	CASSLDDGTYNEQFF
TRBV12-3/TRBV12-4	TRBJ2-1	TRBD2	once	TGTGCCAGCAGCTGGACTAGCGGGAGTGGAAATGAGCAGTTCTTC	CASSWTSGSGNEQFF
TRBV27	TRBJ1-5	.	many	TGTGCCAGCAGTTTAGGCAGAAGCAATCAGCCCCAGCATTTT	CASSLGRSNQPQHF
TRBV7-9	TRBJ2-1	.	few	TGTGCCAGCAGCTTAGCGGCAGGTCATACTGAGCAGTTCTTC	CASSLAAGHTEQFF
TRBV20-1	TRBJ2-1	TRBD1	.	TGCAGTGCTCGATCCGGGACAGGGGGCAATGAGCAGTTCTTC	CSARSGTGGNEQFF
TRBV5-1	TRBJ1-1	TRBD1	many	TGCGCCAGCAGCGTACAGGGGCACACTGAAGCTTTCTTT	CASSVQGHTEAFF
TRBV5-8	TRBJ1-1	.	many	TGTGCCAGCAGCTTGACGGGAGGCGGTAACACTGAAGCTTTCTTT	CASSLTGGGNTEAFF
TRBV6-2/TRBV6-3	TRBJ1-1	TRBD1	.	TGTGCCAGCAGTTCCTACGGCCGGACAGGGGATTTCGAAGCTTTCTTT	CASSSYGRTGDFEAFF
TRBV12-5	TRBJ2-3	.	.	TGTGCTAGTGCCCCTCGAGGGCTAGACACAGATACGCAGTATTTT	CASAPRGLDTDTQYF
TRBV12-3/TRBV12-4	TRBJ2-2	.	.	TGTGCCAGCAGTTCGCTCACCCAGGGTGAGCTGTTTTTT	CASSSLTQGELFF
TRBV20-1	TRBJ2-5	TRBD2	many	TGCAGTGCTACGAGGGTGACTAGCTCCCTAGAGACCCAGTACTTC	CSATRVTSSLETQYF
TRBV14	TRBJ2-3	.	many	TGTGCCAGCAGCCAACAGGAGGTGACAGATACGCAGTATTTT	CASSQQEVTDTQYF
TRBV5-5	TRBJ1-1	TRBD1	.	TGTGCCAGCAGCTGGACAGGGGTCGACACTGAAGCTTTCTTT	CASSWTGVDTEAFF
TRBV5-1	TRBJ2-5	.	.	TGCGCCAGCTCCGACACAAAAAAAGCAGAGACCCAGTACTTC	CASSDTKKAETQYF